The next 10 T cell receptor beta chains were all read from a single sample in a study of T cells in women clearing cervical HPV infection. Data came from immunoSEQ multiplex PCR; TCRdb stores just in-frame clones and leaves some out. Seen in this sample are about 26,000 clones; the ten most common clones hold around 10%. Material for sequencing was blood buffy coat. The receptors stem from a woman between 18 and 70 years old with a cervical HPV16 infection that either progressed to CIN3+ or cleared (not recorded which).

Points on this clone: The read is 3 residues too short to cover the CDR3 end, so that end is filled in from the germline J gene. The chain employs TRBV23-1 and TRBJ2-4; tentative D call: TRBD1 (6 bases). TRBV23-1 is an ORF, with its function uncertain. This CDR3 contains 14 residues. This CDR3 reads CASSQSCYREGQYF. CDR3 bases read: TGCGCCAGCAGTCAATCGTGTTACAGGGAAGGT.

In the case of this clone: The CDR3 extends 3 residues past the end of the read, so its final part is completed from the germline J gene. The gene calls are TRBV11-2 and TRBJ2-2; D assignment may be TRBD1 or TRBD2 (5 bases each). CDR3 length equals 15 residues. CDR1 and CDR2 from the germline V gene are SGHAT and FQNNGV. Trimming pared 3 bases from V and 5 bases from J, leaving 13 bases between. The covered CDR3 bases are TGTGCCAGCAGCTTTGGACATGAGGGGACCGGGGAG. It translates to CASSFGHEGTGE. The entire CDR3 protein is CASSFGHEGTGELFF.

Concerning this clone: The read comes to an end 3 residues before the CDR3 does, leaving the germline J gene to fill in the end. V is TRBV7-9 and J is TRBJ2-3; 7 bases map to TRBD1. The CDR3 extends over 14 amino acids. Looked up from germline, CDR1 is SEHNR and CDR2 is FQNEAQ (reference sequence). CDR3 loop: CASSPGQLNQPQYF. The covered CDR3 bases are TGTGCCAGCAGCCCGGGACAGCTCAATCAGCCG.

In the case of this clone: The read ends 3 residues early relative to the CDR3; the germline J gene fills the gap. The chain carries TRBV5-1 and TRBJ2-5; 9 bases fit TRBD1. The CDR3 sequence is 15 residues long. Germline CDR1 is SGHRS and CDR2 is YFSETQ. V shed 2 bases and J 5 bases; nucleotides not matched to a gene: 7. Incomplete CDR3 DNA: TGCGCCAGCAGCTTACCCGGGACAGGGAGGGAGACC. This gives the protein CASSLPGTGRET. The whole CDR3 region reads CASSLPGTGRETQYF. Based on the CDR3 plus reference TRBV5-1 and TRBJ2-5, the full variable domain is KAGVTQTPRYLIKTRGQQVTLSCSPISGHRSVSWYQQTPGQGLQFLFEYFSETQRNKGNFPGRFSGRQFSNSRSEMNVSTLELGDSALYLCASSLPGTGRETQYFGPGTRLLVL.

Concerning this clone itself: The read finishes 3 residues shy of the CDR3 end, and the germline J gene is used to complete it. V and J are TRBV5-5 and TRBJ2-5; D ambiguous. CDR3 length equals 13 residues. The ends were cut back, 4 bases at V and 5 bases at J, with 12 bases in the middle. The germline CDR1 and CDR2 sequences are SGHKS and YYEKEE (reference sequence). CDR3 DNA (partial): TGTGCCAGCAGCCGTATTCAAGCGGAGACC. Its translation: CASSRIQAET. The CDR3 as a whole reads CASSRIQAETQYF.

A note on this clone: The read is 3 residues too short to cover the CDR3 end, so that end is filled in from the germline J gene. The rearrangement links TRBV19 to TRBJ1-5; the match to TRBD1 covers 8 bases. V gave up 9 bases and J gave up 0 bases; unmatched junction bases: 4. Germline CDR1 is LNHDA and CDR2 is SQIVND (reference sequence). The CDR3 has 14 amino acids. The covered CDR3 bases are TGTGCCAGCAGGGGGCCTTATAGCAATCAGCCC. This sequence encodes CASRGPYSNQP. The whole CDR3 sequence is CASRGPYSNQPQHF.

The sequenced CDR3 bases are TGTGCCAGCAGTAAGAGCAGCCCTGGGGCCAACGTG. It is translated as CASSKSSPGANV. The whole CDR3 protein is CASSKSSPGANVLFF. V is TRBV6-2 or TRBV6-3 and J is TRBJ2-2; D might be TRBD1 (5 bases). With the read ending 3 residues before the CDR3 end, the germline J gene is used to fill in that end. The CDR3 is made up of 15 amino acids. CDR1 and CDR2 from the germline V gene are MNHEY and SVGEGT.

In regard to this clone: The CDR3 goes on 3 residues after the read ends, and that part is filled in from the germline J gene. This chain uses TRBV27 with TRBJ2-1; perhaps TRBD1 as D (6 bases). V dropped 6 bases and J dropped 0 bases, with 15 bases sitting between them. Germline-derived CDR1 and CDR2 are MNHEY and SMNVEV (reference sequence). This CDR3 region has 16 residues. The CDR3 DNA, read in part, is TGTGCCAGCAGATTCGGACAGATGAGCTCCTACAATGAG. Translation: CASRFGQMSSYNE. The whole CDR3 region reads CASRFGQMSSYNEQFF.

With respect to this clone: The CDR3 end lies 3 residues beyond the end of the read and is filled in from the germline J gene. The V and J genes are TRBV10-3 and TRBJ2-1, with 13 bases fitting TRBD2. Germline assignment: CDR1 ENHRY and CDR2 SYGVKD. After removal of 10 bases from V and 8 bases from J, the junction contained 5 bases not matched to a gene. The CDR3 is made up of 13 amino acids. The CDR3 here is CATGTSGVDEQFF. The sequenced CDR3 bases are TGTGCCACCGGGACTAGCGGGGTGGATGAG.

CDR3 region: CASSHRNTGTSGRDDYTF. The CDR3 DNA, read in part, is TGTGCCAGCTCACATAGAAACACCGGGACTAGCGGGAGAGATGAC. The chain employs TRBV18 and TRBJ1-2; weak D call: TRBD1 (5 bases). Coverage ceases 3 residues before the CDR3 finishes, and the germline J gene fills in the end. CDR1 KGHSH and CDR2 LQKENI come from the germline V gene. The CDR3 has 18 residues. Complete variable domain (other parts from reference TRBV18 and TRBJ1-2): NAGVMQNPRHLVRRRGQEARLRCSPMKGHSHVYWYRQLPEEGLKFMVYLQKENIIDESGMPKERFSAEFPKEGPSILRIQQVVRGDSAAYFCASSHRNTGTSGRDDYTFGSGTRLTVV.